This TCR beta chain originates from a study of T cell changes during pregnancy in multiple sclerosis. Clones were sequenced by immunoSEQ multiplex PCR, and TCRdb holds only the in-frame ones, with some missing. This sample has tens of thousands of clones; 90% occur once, and the top ten carry approximately 5.8%. Germline trimming cut 4 bases from V and 7 bases from J; bases unmatched to any gene: 10. Looked up from germline, CDR1 is LGHNA and CDR2 is YSLEER. The CDR3 length is 16 residues. The TCR originated in a female donor in good health, enrolled as a control in a pregnancy study. V and J are TRBV4-3 and TRBJ2-2, with TRBD1 matching 9 bases. The sequenced sample was peripheral blood, obtained in the third trimester of pregnancy. The CDR3 region has the DNA TGCGCCAGCAGCCCCGGGACAGGGATTGTGAACGGGGAGCTGTTTTTT. Translated, it gives CASSPGTGIVNGELFF.